A selection of T cell receptor beta chains follows, all from one sample in a study of patients and donors after allogeneic stem cell transplantation. MiXCR, run by TCRdb on the RT-PCR reads, gives a single entry per CDR3 protein. This sample yields 200,000 to 250,000 distinct CDR3 sequences, of which around two fifths are seen a single time; around 10% belongs to the top ten. Input material: blood, either unsorted or a sorted T cell fraction (not recorded which). The source of these receptors is a human donor who was either an allogeneic HSCT recipient or a stem cell or donor lymphocyte infusion donor (not recorded which). It is not recorded whose cells these are; they may come from a transplant donor. The CDR3 runs from the conserved cysteine through the conserved F or W. A D gene is named only where the DNA matches it firmly. Clone sizes are given selectively: once, few, many, or a class where the clone is expanded.

>-|TRBV10-3|-|TRBJ1-4
CAIRQEGFNEKLFF
TGTGCCATTCGCCAGGAGGGGTTTAATGAAAAACTGTTTTTT
>few|TRBV6-5|-|TRBJ1-4
CASSLVEGREKLFF
TGTGCCAGCAGTTTGGTCGAGGGGAGGGAAAAACTGTTTTTT
>-|TRBV12-3/TRBV12-4|-|TRBJ1-1
CASSFRGGAEAFF
TGTGCCAGCAGTTTTAGAGGGGGTGCTGAAGCTTTCTTT
>-|TRBV7-9|-|TRBJ2-3
CASNTLRASTDTQYF
TGTGCCAGCAACACTCTGAGGGCGAGCACAGATACGCAGTATTTT
>few|TRBV6-2/TRBV6-3|TRBD1|TRBJ2-3
CASSYPPGTGWTDTQYF
TGTGCCAGCAGTTACCCCCCCGGGACAGGGTGGACAGATACGCAGTATTTT
>few|TRBV4-1|-|TRBJ1-5
CASSQGHNSNQPQHF
TGCGCCAGCAGCCAAGGCCATAATAGCAATCAGCCCCAGCATTTT
>-|TRBV20-1|-|TRBJ2-3
CSASRAQTWDTQYF
TGCAGTGCTAGTAGGGCGCAGACGTGGGATACGCAGTATTTT
>few|TRBV28|-|TRBJ1-5
CATRGRRNQPQHF
TGTGCCACCCGGGGGCGGCGTAATCAGCCCCAGCATTTT
>-|TRBV7-2|-|TRBJ2-3
CASTFETDTQYF
TGTGCCAGCACCTTCGAAACAGATACGCAGTATTTT
>-|TRBV3-1|-|TRBJ1-1
CASSQEVGAHQLRTEAFF
TGTGCCAGCAGCCAAGAGGTCGGGGCACACCAATTAAGAACTGAAGCTTTCTTT
>-|TRBV5-1|TRBD1|TRBJ1-5
CASSSTGASNQPQHF
TGCGCCAGCAGCTCGACAGGGGCTAGCAATCAGCCCCAGCATTTT
>-|TRBV20-1|-|TRBJ2-1
CSATTGAGRRSSYNEQFF
TGCAGTGCCACCACTGGGGCAGGGCGACGTAGCTCCTACAATGAGCAGTTCTTC
>-|TRBV20-1|TRBD1|TRBJ1-2
CSASVTGADYGYTF
TGCAGTGCTAGTGTCACAGGGGCGGACTATGGCTACACCTTC
>few|TRBV6-5|-|TRBJ1-5
CASSLSRVGPQHF
TGTGCCAGCAGTTTGAGCAGGGTCGGGCCCCAGCATTTT
>few|TRBV12-3/TRBV12-4|-|TRBJ1-6
CASSLVVNSPLHF
TGTGCCAGCAGTTTGGTGGTTAATTCACCCCTCCACTTT
>-|TRBV12-3/TRBV12-4|TRBD2|TRBJ2-3
CASTQAGAPTDTQYF
TGTGCCAGCACCCAAGCGGGGGCTCCCACAGATACGCAGTATTTT
>few|TRBV2|TRBD1|TRBJ1-6
CASSGPDRASPLHF
TGTGCCAGCAGTGGCCCCGACAGGGCATCACCCCTCCACTTT
>-|TRBV6-5|-|TRBJ1-3
CASSYAGYGNTIYF
TGTGCCAGCAGTTACGCAGGGTATGGAAACACCATATATTTT
>few|TRBV12-3/TRBV12-4|-|TRBJ1-5
CASSWSFGNQPQHF
TGTGCCAGCAGTTGGAGTTTCGGCAATCAGCCCCAGCATTTT
>once|TRBV5-5|-|TRBJ1-2
CASSLVGSGSAGYTF
TGTGCCAGCAGCTTGGTTGGTTCAGGGTCGGCTGGCTACACCTTC
>few|TRBV27|-|TRBJ1-5
CASSYTGNQPQHF
TGTGCCAGCAGTTACACCGGAAATCAGCCCCAGCATTTT
>few|TRBV2|-|TRBJ1-1
CASSDHRADTEAFF
TGTGCCAGCAGTGATCACAGGGCGGACACTGAAGCTTTCTTT
>few|TRBV12-3/TRBV12-4|-|TRBJ2-5
CASSISGETQYF
TGTGCCAGCAGCATTAGTGGGGAGACCCAGTACTTC
>-|TRBV6-6|-|TRBJ2-5
CASSYFQGIQQETQYF
TGTGCCAGCAGTTACTTTCAGGGGATACAACAAGAGACCCAGTACTTC
>-|TRBV28|-|TRBJ2-7
CASSRRGLSYEQYF
TGTGCCAGCAGCCGACGGGGGCTCTCCTACGAGCAGTACTTC
>few|TRBV29-1|TRBD2|TRBJ2-5
CSVAGLAGYQETQYF
TGCAGCGTCGCAGGACTAGCGGGGTACCAAGAGACCCAGTACTTC
>few|TRBV5-5|TRBD1|TRBJ1-4
CASSAGSSRGEKLFF
TGTGCCAGCAGCGCAGGGTCATCCAGGGGGGAAAAACTGTTTTTT
>-|TRBV7-2|-|TRBJ2-3
CASSLEGPRADTQYF
TGTGCCAGCAGCTTAGAAGGGCCTCGCGCAGATACGCAGTATTTT
>-|TRBV5-1|TRBD2|TRBJ2-5
CASGVGRGGAILQETQYF
TGCGCCAGCGGCGTAGGCCGCGGGGGGGCTATTCTCCAAGAGACCCAGTACTTC
>few|TRBV12-3/TRBV12-4|-|TRBJ2-3
CASRNWTASTDTQYF
TGTGCCAGCAGGAACTGGACAGCAAGCACAGATACGCAGTATTTT
>few|TRBV10-3|-|TRBJ1-2
CAISEAPSGYTF
TGTGCCATCAGTGAGGCCCCGTCTGGCTACACCTTC
>few|TRBV6-5|-|TRBJ1-2
CASSYRLGSRGYTF
TGTGCCAGCAGTTACCGGCTGGGGTCGAGGGGCTACACCTTC
>-|TRBV29-1|-|TRBJ2-2
CSVDQGTGELFF
TGCAGCGTTGACCAGGGGACCGGGGAGCTGTTTTTT
>few|TRBV20-1|TRBD1|TRBJ2-3
CSARSGTGTTDTQYF
TGCAGTGCCCGGTCAGGGACAGGGACCACAGATACGCAGTATTTT
>few|TRBV20-1|TRBD1|TRBJ1-2
CSARLGTWNGYRGANYGYTF
TGCAGTGCTAGACTGGGCACATGGAACGGATACAGGGGAGCTAACTATGGCTACACCTTC
>few|TRBV19|TRBD1|TRBJ1-1
CATLDRQNTEAFF
TGTGCCACCTTGGACAGGCAGAACACTGAAGCTTTCTTT
>few|TRBV28|TRBD1|TRBJ1-5
CASSLPPDRDVGSNQPQHF
TGTGCCAGCAGTTTACCCCCGGACAGGGACGTGGGGAGCAATCAGCCCCAGCATTTT
>few|TRBV10-3|-|TRBJ1-1
CAIRQNSNTEAFF
TGTGCCATCCGGCAGAACAGCAACACTGAAGCTTTCTTT
>-|TRBV6-2/TRBV6-3|-|TRBJ2-7
CASSPWPDTYEQYF
TGTGCCAGCAGCCCATGGCCAGATACCTACGAGCAGTACTTC
>-|TRBV12-3/TRBV12-4|-|TRBJ2-7
CASSFLDSSYEQYF
TGTGCCAGCAGTTTCTTGGACAGCTCCTACGAGCAGTACTTC
>few|TRBV25-1|-|TRBJ1-6
CASTGGLRNSPLHF
TGTGCCAGCACGGGCGGACTCCGTAATTCACCCCTCCACTTT
>once|TRBV30|-|TRBJ1-1
CAWRGSEAFF
TGTGCCTGGCGGGGATCTGAAGCTTTCTTT
>-|TRBV18|-|TRBJ1-6
CASSPSPGNPYSPLHF
TGTGCCAGCTCACCTTCTCCCGGTAACCCTTATTCACCCCTCCACTTT
>few|TRBV28|TRBD1|TRBJ2-6
CASSGQGALAGANVLTF
TGTGCCAGCAGTGGACAGGGGGCACTCGCTGGGGCCAACGTCCTGACTTTC
>once|TRBV4-1|-|TRBJ1-5
CASSQDGQGFQPQHF
TGCGCCAGCAGCCAAGATGGGCAGGGGTTTCAGCCCCAGCATTTT
>medium-sized|TRBV5-1|TRBD1|TRBJ1-1
CASGDTGGTTEAFF
TGCGCCAGCGGAGACACAGGGGGTACCACTGAAGCTTTCTTT
>once|TRBV19|-|TRBJ2-7
CASSISGGLYEQYF
TGTGCCAGTAGTATCTCCGGGGGACTTTACGAGCAGTACTTC
>-|TRBV5-1|-|TRBJ2-7
CASSIGGTLYEQYF
TGCGCCAGCAGCATTGGCGGGACACTCTACGAGCAGTACTTC